This T cell receptor beta chain was sequenced in a study of T cells in Graves' hyperthyroidism and ophthalmopathy. V shed 6 bases, J shed 11 bases, and the junction held 8 bases outside the gene matches. There are 14 residues in the CDR3. Hyperthyroidism of Graves' type that showed no ophthalmopathy progression within 18 months was stable. TCR beta CDR3 sequences were amplified from RNA transcripts. The HTBI primer set served for first-round RT-PCR of the TCR CDR3. TCRdb re-derived calls from the multiplex PCR reads in MiXCR, one entry per CDR3 protein. The sample has under 800,000 distinct CDR3 sequences; 12% to 15% are singletons.

This chain connects TRBV12-3 or TRBV12-4 to TRBJ1-4; 11 bases are a match to TRBD1. This receptor was obtained from a woman under 30 with Graves' hyperthyroidism. Material: blood. In nucleotides, the CDR3 is TGTGCCAGCAGACCTGGACAGGGGGCCTTGAAACTGTTTTTT. Translated, it gives CASRPGQGALKLFF.